This is a list of T cell receptor beta chains from one sample in a study of blood T cell repertoires in COVID-19. Generated by immunoSEQ multiplex PCR, the TCRdb table keeps only in-frame clones and is missing some. The sample shows 220,000 or so clones, under 90% of them seen only once. Specimen: PBMCs or T cells enriched from blood (not recorded which). The receptors derive from a woman aged 55-69 years who had recovered from COVID-19. CDR3s include the opening cysteine and the closing phenylalanine or tryptophan. D genes are given only for firm matches. Expanded clones get a size class; other rows say once, few or many, or leave the size out.

.	TRBV6-2/TRBV6-3	.	TRBJ2-1	TGTGCCAGCAGTTACAGTGGACTTCGATCAGAGCAGTTCTTC	CASSYSGLRSEQFF
once	TRBV12-5	TRBD1	TRBJ2-2	TGTGCTAGTGGTTGGGGGCAGGGGGCGAACACCGGGGAGCTGTTTTTT	CASGWGQGANTGELFF
few	TRBV6-1	.	TRBJ1-5	TGTGCCAGCAGTGAAGAACAGTATAGCAATCAGCCCCAGCATTTT	CASSEEQYSNQPQHF
.	TRBV7-2	TRBD1	TRBJ2-4	TGTGCCAGCAGCCTAGGGGGACAGGGGTCACTGATTCAGTACTTC	CASSLGGQGSLIQYF
.	TRBV5-1	TRBD1	TRBJ2-5	TGCGCCAGCAGCTTGGCCGCCGGGACAGTTGAAGAGACCCAGTACTTC	CASSLAAGTVEETQYF
.	TRBV19	TRBD2	TRBJ2-1	TGTGCCAGTAGTAAAATCAGCGGGAGCAAGTCCTACAATGAGCAGTTCTTC	CASSKISGSKSYNEQFF
.	TRBV7-2	.	TRBJ1-3	TGTGCCAGCAGCTTAATGGGAGATGGAAACACCATATATTTT	CASSLMGDGNTIYF
.	TRBV12-5	TRBD2	TRBJ2-2	TGTGCTAGTGGTTTGTCCCGACTAGCGGGGGTGAACACCGGGGAGCTGTTTTTT	CASGLSRLAGVNTGELFF
.	TRBV6-5	.	TRBJ2-3	TGTGCCACCTCGCGGGGGCAAACAGATACGCAGTATTTT	CATSRGQTDTQYF
.	TRBV7-2	.	TRBJ1-1	TGTGCCAGCAGCTTACAGGGCCGATTGACTGAAGCTTTCTTT	CASSLQGRLTEAFF
.	TRBV21-1	.	TRBJ1-1	TGTGCCAGCAGCCTCAGGACAGGGCCTCAACCGCCTTTCTTT	CASSLRTGPQPPFF
.	TRBV7-2	TRBD1	TRBJ2-3	TGTGCCAGCACAACGGGACAGGCCACAGATACGCAGTATTTT	CASTTGQATDTQYF
.	TRBV6-2/TRBV6-3	TRBD1	TRBJ1-2	TGTGCCAGCAGTTACCCGGTCTCCGGGACAGGGAAAGACTATGGCTACACCTTC	CASSYPVSGTGKDYGYTF
.	TRBV7-2	TRBD2	TRBJ2-2	TGTGCCAGCAGATATAGCGGGAGAAACACCGGGGAGCTGTTTTTT	CASRYSGRNTGELFF
few	TRBV2	.	TRBJ1-1	TGTGCCAGCAGTGTAGAACAGGGAGTCACTGAAGCTTTCTTT	CASSVEQGVTEAFF
.	TRBV5-4	.	TRBJ2-7	TGTGCCAGCAGACCCGGGGGGCGGACCTACGAGCAGTACTTC	CASRPGGRTYEQYF
few	TRBV10-3	.	TRBJ1-2	TGTGCCATCTCTGGGGCCTATGGCTACACCTTC	CAISGAYGYTF
once	TRBV10-3	.	TRBJ2-7	TGTGCCATCCGACCAGGGGTTACAGACTACGAGCAGTACTTC	CAIRPGVTDYEQYF
.	TRBV10-3	.	TRBJ1-5	TGTGCCATCAGGGCAGGGCCCGATCAGCCCCAGCATTTT	CAIRAGPDQPQHF
few	TRBV6-1	TRBD1	TRBJ2-1	TGTGCCAGCAGTGAAGCGCAGGGACAGGGCGGGAATGAGCAGTTCTTC	CASSEAQGQGGNEQFF
.	TRBV18	TRBD1	TRBJ1-5	TGTGCCAGCTCGACCACGGGACAGGGGGGCCAGCCCCAGCATTTT	CASSTTGQGGQPQHF